The 14 T cell receptor beta chains below all came from one sample that was sequenced in a study of control samples from healthy donors and cancer patients (TCRdb year 2020). The library was prepared using the immunoSEQ multiplex PCR assay. As stored in TCRdb, this immuneACCESS dataset retains in-frame rearrangements with V and J assigned. A fraction of the clones does not appear; measured against another copy, unresolved V genes explain less than half of the discrepancy, and the remainder lacks a known reason. Counted in this sample were 200,000 to 250,000 clones; roughly 94% of them appeared once. The ten largest make up approximately 1.4% of the sample. The specimen was blood. The origin of the receptors is a man aged 45 to 65 in good health.

This chain links TRBV2 with TRBJ1-5; no reliable D call. The V and J ends lost 1 base and 6 bases respectively, with 7 bases between them. The CDR3 is 13 residues long. The germline V gene encodes CDR1 SNHLY and CDR2 FYNNEI. CDR3 region: CASSEGNVQPQHF. The DNA of the CDR3 is TGTGCCAGCAGTGAAGGAAATGTTCAGCCCCAGCATTTT.

This clone showed up just once. The chain joins TRBV20-1 to TRBJ1-4; D remains unclear. Trimming stripped 3 bases from V and 1 base from J, with 12 bases between. In germline, CDR1 is DFQATT, CDR2 SNEGSKA (reference sequence). This CDR3 is 15 amino acids long. The CDR3 here is CSASRVHGTNEKLFF. DNA for the CDR3: TGCAGTGCTAGTCGGGTTCATGGAACTAATGAAAAACTGTTTTTT.

The J gene is TRBJ1-1, the V gene TRBV6-5; D gene unclear. CDR3 length equals 11 residues. CDR1 is MNHEY and CDR2 is SVGAGI in the germline V gene. CDR3 sequence: CASSDAVEAFF. The CDR3 coding sequence is TGTGCGAGTTCAGATGCCGTCGAAGCTTTCTTT.

The V call is TRBV3-1 (or the pseudogene TRBV3-2), the J call TRBJ1-2; D perhaps matches TRBD1 (6 bases). This CDR3 is built from 17 residues. Deletions cut 3 bases from V and 1 base from J, with 18 bases between. Germline V lookup: CDR1 LGHDT, CDR2 YNNKEL (reference sequence). The CDR3 here is CASSHHATGQNNYGYTF. CDR3 coding DNA: TGTGCCAGCAGCCACCACGCGACAGGTCAGAATAACTATGGCTACACCTTC.

DNA for the CDR3: TGTGCCAGCAGCCCGCGACTAGCGGGGGGCCCGGAGCAGTTCTTC. Its protein is CASSPRLAGGPEQFF. The chain has TRBV11-2 and TRBJ2-1; 13 bases are a match to TRBD2. The CDR3 spans 15 residues. Trimming took 5 bases from V and 10 from J; bases not matched to a gene: 8. Germline V CDR1 and CDR2: SGHAT, FQNNGV.

The genes are TRBV5-1 and TRBJ1-1; perhaps TRBD1 as D (6 bases). V was shortened by 5 bases and J by 0 bases, with 11 bases between the two germline ends. The CDR3 extends over 14 amino acids. CDR1 and CDR2 (germline): SGHRS, YFSETQ. The CDR3 here is CASRRDTMNTEAFF. The CDR3 nucleotides read TGCGCCAGCAGAAGGGACACAATGAACACTGAAGCTTTCTTT.

This sequence joins TRBV5-5 and TRBJ1-2; TRBD1 is a possible D gene (5 bases). From germline, CDR1 is SGHKS and CDR2 YYEKEE (reference sequence). With 4 bases removed from V and 6 bases from J, the gap between germline ends came to 13 bases. The CDR3 contains 13 residues. The CDR3 spells CASSGGTWDGYTF. CDR3 coding DNA: TGTGCCAGCAGCGGAGGGACCTGGGATGGCTACACCTTC. The whole variable domain, remainder taken from reference TRBV5-5 and TRBJ1-2, is DAGVTQSPTHLIKTRGQQVTLRCSPISGHKSVSWYQQVLGQGPQFIFQYYEKEERGRGNFPDRFSARQFPNYSSELNVNALLLGDSALYLCASSGGTWDGYTFGSGTRLTVV.

Concerning this clone itself: Additional DNA sequences in this sample encode the identical CDR3. This rearrangement joins TRBV18 to TRBJ2-3, with 8 nucleotides matching TRBD1. Germline CDR1 is KGHSH and CDR2 is LQKENI. V lost 3 bases, J lost 0 bases, and 2 bases stayed unmatched. CDR3 length: 15 residues. In DNA form, the CDR3 reads TGTGCCAGCTCACCCAGGACAGGGAGCACAGATACGCAGTATTTT. This translates into CASSPRTGSTDTQYF.

The rearrangement links TRBV19 to TRBJ1-2; the D is unclear. Germline CDR1 is LNHDA and CDR2 is SQIVND (reference sequence). Trimming took 7 bases from V and 2 from J, leaving 14 bases between them. The CDR3 is 14 amino acids. The CDR3 reads CASNPLQKNYGYTF. CDR3 DNA sequence: TGTGCCAGTAACCCGTTGCAGAAGAACTATGGCTACACCTTC.

Only one count was recorded for this clone. The chain carries TRBV6-6 and TRBJ1-5, with 10 bases aligning to TRBD1. The CDR3 extends over 18 amino acids. Trimming at V came to 5 bases and at J to 1 base, leaving 11 bases not matched to a gene. Looked up from germline, CDR1 is MNHNY and CDR2 is SVGAGI (reference sequence). CDR3: CASSPTDRGRISNQPQHF. The CDR3 DNA is TGTGCCAGCAGTCCAACCGACAGGGGGCGCATCAGCAATCAGCCCCAGCATTTT.

V usage is TRBV19 and J usage is TRBJ1-2; possible D gene TRBD1, 6 bases. Germline CDR1 is LNHDA and CDR2 is SQIVND (reference sequence). Trimming removed 5 bases from V and 2 bases from J, with 12 bases in between. This CDR3 spans 14 amino acids. DNA for the CDR3: TGTGCCAGTAGTCGAACAGGGCAAAACTATGGCTACACCTTC. Protein sequence: CASSRTGQNYGYTF. The full variable domain, in which reference TRBV19 and TRBJ1-2 provide the parts outside the CDR3, is DGGITQSPKYLFRKEGQNVTLSCEQNLNHDAMYWYRQDPGQGLRLIYYSQIVNDFQKGDIAEGYSVSREKKESFPLTVTSAQKNPTAFYLCASSRTGQNYGYTFGSGTRLTVV.

CDR3: CASSLDLGTGANVLTF. DNA for the CDR3: TGTGCCAGCAGCTTAGATCTGGGTACTGGGGCCAACGTCCTGACTTTC. The V call is TRBV7-8, the J call TRBJ2-6; D uncertain. This CDR3 spans 16 amino acids. Trimming took 1 base from V and 2 from J, leaving 9 bases between them. Germline CDR1 is SGHVS and CDR2 is FQNEAQ.

The chain carries TRBV6-2 or TRBV6-3 and TRBJ1-2; 10 bases map to TRBD1. The CDR3 spans 17 residues. Trimming at V came to 0 bases and at J to 2 bases, leaving 6 bases not matched to a gene. The germline CDR1 and CDR2 sequences are MNHEY and SVGEGT. The CDR3 region is CASSYSRGTGVNYGYTF. The CDR3 coding sequence is TGTGCCAGCAGTTACTCGAGGGGGACAGGGGTGAACTATGGCTACACCTTC.

The chain joins TRBV6-5 to TRBJ2-2; 8 bases match TRBD1. Germline V gene lookup returns CDR1 MNHEY and CDR2 SVGAGI. The J segment lost 6 bases and the V segment lost 7 bases, leaving 10 bases of the junction unmatched. The CDR3 consists of 15 residues. CDR3 sequence: CASIPDRVGPGELFF. The CDR3 coding sequence is TGTGCCAGCATTCCGGACAGGGTCGGCCCCGGGGAGCTGTTTTTT.